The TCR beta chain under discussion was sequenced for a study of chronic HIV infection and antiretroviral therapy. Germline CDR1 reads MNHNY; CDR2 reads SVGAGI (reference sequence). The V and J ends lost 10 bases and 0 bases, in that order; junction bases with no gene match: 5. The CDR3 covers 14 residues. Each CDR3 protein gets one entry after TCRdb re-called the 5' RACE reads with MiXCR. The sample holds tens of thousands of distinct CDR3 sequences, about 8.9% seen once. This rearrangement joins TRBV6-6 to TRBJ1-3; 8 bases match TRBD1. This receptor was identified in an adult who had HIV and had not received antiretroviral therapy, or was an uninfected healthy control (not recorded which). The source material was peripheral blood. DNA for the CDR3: TGTGCCACCAGGGGGCTCGTCTCTGGAAACACCATATATTTT. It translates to CATRGLVSGNTIYF.